The 10 T cell receptor beta chains in this list originate from one sample, sequenced in a study of tumor-infiltrating lymphocytes in primary liver carcinoma (dated by TCRdb to the late 2010s). These reads were obtained on an Illumina HiSeq 2500. Using a constant-region primer and ProtoScript II reverse transcriptase, TCRbeta-specific cDNA was reverse-transcribed from 500 ng total RNA. Three nested multiplex PCR rounds, following a slightly modified ARM-PCR procedure, were used to build the TCRbeta libraries. Each of the first two PCR rounds ran for 10 cycles and used multiplex TRBV1-TRBV30 forward primers together with a Cbeta reverse primer. The raw public reads went through TCRdb reprocessing: fastp at Q25, MiXCR clone calling, in-frame beta chains kept. Entries that share a CDR3 protein sequence are merged under the most common genes and DNA. The sample table contains 95,000 to 150,000 distinct CDR3 sequences; only one count was recorded for 55% to 70% of them. 8% to 9% of the sample is in the top ten clones.

Without any cell sorting, total RNA and DNA were extracted together from roughly 21-30 mg of bulk tissue using the AllPrep DNA/RNA mini kit. The material sequenced was tumor-adjacent normal liver tissue. Every receptor here comes from a woman aged 55-69 years with primary liver carcinoma and hepatitis B virus infection.

A remark on this clonotype: This could be a read error, since a much larger clone is one nucleotide away. This rearrangement joins TRBV5-1 to TRBJ2-5, with D uncertain. V was trimmed by 0 bases and J by 7 bases, leaving 13 bases between them. Germline CDR1 reads SGHRS; CDR2 reads YFSETQ. The CDR3 loop spans 14 amino acids. The CDR3 loop reads CASSLGQASWTQYF. The CDR3, as DNA: TGCGCCAGCAGCTTGGGGCAGGCCTCATGGACCCAGTACTTC.

This clonotype has only one observation. The chain is built from TRBV14 and TRBJ1-2, with a tentative D call TRBD1 (6 bases). This CDR3 has 15 amino acids. Germline CDR1 reads SGHDN; CDR2 reads FVKESK. V dropped 4 bases and J dropped 10 bases, with 22 bases sitting between them. The CDR3: CASSLPGTLTHAYTF. In DNA form, the CDR3 reads TGTGCCAGCAGCCTTCCCGGGACACTGACCCATGCCTACACCTTC.

Comment on this clonotype: The CDR3 carries no conserved terminal phenylalanine or tryptophan, so it likely arises from a read error. The limits of the CDR3 on the DNA are not certain, so only TCRdb's listed CDR3 is given. The rearrangement uses TRBV29-1 and TRBJ1-2; the table assigns TRBD1, which was not confirmed against the DNA. The germline CDR1 and CDR2 sequences are SQVTM and ANQGSEA. The CDR3 numbers 14 amino acids, ends counted. CDR3 sequence: CSAGDRGSIHGHTL.

The sample holds one count of this clonotype. The chain employs TRBV19 and TRBJ2-7; TRBD1 agrees at 9 bases. The germline V gene has CDR1 LNHDA and CDR2 SQIVND (reference sequence). This CDR3 spans 14 amino acids. V was pared by 9 bases and J by 4 bases, with 10 bases of the junction left unmatched. Here the CDR3 DNA reads TGTGCCAGCAGTTTGGGGACAGGGAATTACGAGCAGTACTTC. Translation: CASSLGTGNYEQYF.

Regarding this clonotype: Its ends do not fully match the called genes, so a read error is possible. V gene TRBV29-1 combines with J gene TRBJ2-1; TRBD2 is a possible D gene (6 bases). CDR3 length: 17 amino acids. Germline-derived CDR1 and CDR2 are SQVTM and ANQGSEA. The CDR3 spells CSVDGVGGENSYDEQFF. In DNA, the CDR3 is TGCAGCGTTGATGGGGTCGGCGGGGAGAACTCCTACGATGAGCAGTTCTTC.

A word on this clonotype: The conserved phenylalanine or tryptophan normally closing the CDR3 is absent here, so this likely arose from a read error. No DNA is shown, since the ends of the CDR3 on it are uncertain; the CDR3 is the one TCRdb lists. The genes are TRBV6-1 and TRBJ1-5; the listed D gene, TRBD1, was not tested against the DNA. Germline V gene lookup returns CDR1 MNHNS and CDR2 SASEGT. The CDR3 spans 19 amino acids, including both terminal residues. CDR3 residues: CASSGTGGSLGYSNQPQHV.

In regard to this clonotype: At one end, the junction sequence differs from germline, possibly due to a read error. The V and J genes are TRBV14 and TRBJ2-1; D might be TRBD1 or TRBD2, each matching 5 bases. Germline V gene data show CDR1 as SGHDN and CDR2 as FVKESK. This CDR3 spans 14 amino acids. In DNA, the CDR3 is TGCGCCAGCAGCCGGATGAGGGGTCTTGATGAGCAGTTCTTC. It is translated as CASSRMRGLDEQFF.

CDR3 sequence: CSARGPINQPQHF. Written as DNA, the CDR3 is TGCAGTGCTAGGGGACCGATCAATCAGCCCCAGCATTTT. The J gene is TRBJ1-5, the V gene TRBV20-1; perhaps TRBD1 as D (5 bases). The CDR3 contains 13 residues. Germline CDR1 is DFQATT and CDR2 is SNEGSKA (reference sequence). Deletions cut 3 bases from V and 3 bases from J, with 9 bases between.

Concerning this clonotype itself: With a much larger clone just one base away, this may be a read error. The chain employs TRBV28 and TRBJ2-7, with a possible D match to TRBD2 (5 bases). Germline V gene sequence: CDR1 MDHEN, CDR2 SYDVKM. The CDR3 has 12 residues. This chain's CDR3 is CVIQGSSYEQYF. CDR3 DNA sequence: TGTGTCATCCAAGGGAGCTCCTACGAGCAGTACTTC.

This clonotype was observed a handful of times. The junction departs from germline at one end; a sequencing error may be responsible. The CDR3: CANSYSGSSEQYF. CDR3 DNA: TGTGCCAACAGTTACTCGGGGAGTTCCGAGCAGTACTTC. V gene TRBV6-5 combines with J gene TRBJ2-7; the D gene is possibly TRBD2 (5 bases). The CDR3 totals 13 residues. Germline V CDR1 and CDR2: MNHEY, SVGAGI.